These 8 T cell receptor beta chains were all obtained from the same sample, sequenced in a study of cytomegalovirus exposure and HLA in healthy donors. It was with 60 Vbeta and 13 Jbeta primers that the PCR ran. Only in-frame clones appear in the TCRdb table, and some are missing; sequencing was by immunoSEQ multiplex PCR. The sample carries roughly 150,000 clones, roughly 71% recorded once. The specimen sequenced was PBMCs. The receptor set was obtained from a man aged 25-45 years in good health and CMV-seronegative.

To note about this clone: A read error may produce the germline difference seen at one junction end. This chain joins TRBV27 and TRBJ2-6; tentative D call: TRBD1 (5 bases). CDR1 is MNHEY, CDR2 SMNVEV, per germline (reference sequence). The CDR3 contains 13 residues. CDR3 protein: CASTYAGANGLTF. The CDR3, as DNA: TGTGCCAGCACCTATGCTGGGGCCAACGGCCTGACTTTC. Filled out from reference TRBV27 and TRBJ2-6, the complete variable domain reads EAQVTQNPRYLITVTGKKLTVTCSQNMNHEYMSWYRQDPGLGLRQIYYSMNVEVTDKGDVPEGYKVSRKEKRNFPLILESPSPNQTSLYFCASTYAGANGLTFGAGSRLTVL.

This rearrangement joins TRBV28 to TRBJ2-5, with 15 bases identical to TRBD2. Trimming removed 6 bases from V and 5 bases from J; junction bases left unmatched: 4. CDR3 length equals 15 residues. Germline CDR1 is MDHEN and CDR2 is SYDVKM. The DNA of the CDR3 is TGTGCCAGCAGGAGGACTAGCGGGGGGGCGGAGACCCAGTACTTC. Translating it yields CASRRTSGGAETQYF.

This clone came up a few times. The chain carries TRBV5-1 and TRBJ2-2; D is possibly TRBD1 (5 bases). V gave up 4 bases and J gave up 4 bases, with 23 bases separating them. The germline gives CDR1 SGHRS, CDR2 YFSETQ. The CDR3 has 18 amino acids. As DNA, the CDR3 is TGCGCCAGCAGCCCACTCCTCAGAGACAGAGCTCCCACCGGGGAGCTGTTTTTT. This translates into CASSPLLRDRAPTGELFF.

The rearrangement uses TRBV5-4 and TRBJ2-3; D is possibly TRBD2 (6 bases). Germline V gives CDR1 SGHNT, CDR2 YYREEE (reference sequence). The CDR3 totals 14 residues. Trimming took off 9 bases at V and 2 bases at J, with 16 bases between the two ends. CDR3 coding DNA: TGTGCCATCCATAGCGGCGCCCACACAGATACGCAGTATTTT. Its translation is CAIHSGAHTDTQYF.

This clone was seen only a few times. This chain connects TRBV5-4 to TRBJ1-1; unclear D gene. Germline CDR1 reads SGHNT; CDR2 reads YYREEE (reference sequence). Between the trimmed V and J ends, which lost 5 bases and 3 bases, there was a span of 17 bases. The CDR3 length is 15 residues. The CDR3 region is CASRSLGKSYTEAFF. As DNA, the CDR3 is TGTGCCAGCAGATCTCTCGGGAAATCGTACACTGAAGCTTTCTTT.

The chain couples TRBV9 to TRBJ2-2; the D is unclear. Trimming removed 0 bases at V and 1 base at J, with 4 bases between. The CDR3 consists of 14 residues. From germline, CDR1 is SGDLS and CDR2 YYNGEE. The CDR3 nucleotides read TGTGCCAGCAGCGTAGACGGGAACACCGGGGAGCTGTTTTTT. Translation gives CASSVDGNTGELFF.

There are a few counts of this clone. The rearrangement uses TRBV27 and TRBJ2-1, with D hard to call. Germline-derived CDR1 and CDR2 are MNHEY and SMNVEV (reference sequence). Trimming took 7 bases from V and 1 from J, leaving 8 bases between them. The CDR3 covers 13 residues. The CDR3 DNA sequence: TGTGCCAGCACCCCCCCATCCTACAATGAGCAGTTCTTC. As protein: CASTPPSYNEQFF.

The genes are TRBV11-2 and TRBJ2-4, with 9 bases lining up with TRBD2. The CDR3 length is 13 residues. V lost 8 bases, J lost 6 bases, and 5 bases stayed unmatched. Germline V CDR1 and CDR2: SGHAT, FQNNGV. This CDR3 reads CASELAGPNIQYF. For the CDR3, the DNA is TGTGCCAGCGAACTAGCGGGCCCAAACATTCAGTACTTC.